These 30 T cell receptor beta chains were all obtained from the same sample, sequenced in a study of identical twins. TCRdb reprocessed the 5' RACE reads via MiXCR and lists one record per CDR3 protein. Of 700,000 or so distinct CDR3 sequences in the sample, 21% were seen once. These data were likewise used in another study, on T cells expressing NK-cell markers.

Sequenced sample: PBMCs. The receptors were sampled from a woman aged 18-29 years in good health.

This clonotype was observed many times. The gene calls are TRBV3-1 and TRBJ1-1; D call uncertain. The CDR3 is 14 amino acids. The V and J ends lost 0 bases and 6 bases respectively, with 11 bases between them. Germline-derived CDR1 and CDR2 are LGHDT and YNNKEL (reference sequence). CDR3 nucleotides: TGTGCCAGCAGCCAAGAAGTAATGGTCTCTGAAGCTTTCTTT. Amino acids: CASSQEVMVSEAFF.

V is TRBV6-1 and J is TRBJ2-7; D may be TRBD1 or TRBD2 (5 bases each). V lost 6 bases and J lost 6, with 21 bases in between. This CDR3 contains 15 residues. The V gene's germline CDR1 is MNHNS and CDR2 SASEGT. The CDR3 sequence: CASRGTARPWSEQYF. CDR3 coding DNA: TGTGCCAGCAGGGGGACGGCCCGACCATGGAGCGAGCAGTACTTC.

This clonotype appeared a few times. This chain connects TRBV15 to TRBJ2-5; D gene ambiguous. Trimming stripped 7 bases from V and 1 base from J, with 13 bases between. The CDR3 spans 14 residues. Germline CDR1 LNHNV, CDR2 YYDKDF (reference sequence). CDR3 sequence: CATTARDSQETQYF. The CDR3, as DNA: TGTGCCACCACAGCCCGTGACTCCCAAGAGACCCAGTACTTC.

The V and J genes are TRBV7-2 and TRBJ2-5, with TRBD1 as a possible D gene (6 bases). The V and J ends lost 1 base and 7 bases respectively, with 13 bases between them. The CDR3 length is 14 residues. Germline loops: CDR1 SGHTA, CDR2 FQGNSA. The CDR3 here is CASSLGGPSRTQYF. In DNA form, the CDR3 reads TGTGCCAGCAGCTTAGGGGGGCCCTCCAGGACCCAGTACTTC.

This clonotype has a handful of counts. The V gene is TRBV7-2, the J gene TRBJ1-1, with 7 bases that match TRBD1. Germline V gene data show CDR1 as SGHTA and CDR2 as FQGNSA. Germline trimming cut 5 bases from V and 10 bases from J; bases unmatched to any gene: 7. The CDR3 length is 12 residues. DNA of the CDR3: TGTGCCAGCAGCCCCACAGGGGTAAGAGCTTTCTTT. Translated, it gives CASSPTGVRAFF.

This clonotype was counted a few times. The chain is built from TRBV12-3 or TRBV12-4 and TRBJ1-2, with D possibly matching TRBD1 (5 bases). Trimming stripped 4 bases from V and 4 bases from J, with 10 bases between. The CDR3 has 13 amino acids. CDR3 nucleotide sequence: TGTGCCAGCAGTTATTCAGGGATCTATGGCTACACCTTC. It codes for CASSYSGIYGYTF.

The CDR3 is CSAIRTGNSPLHF. CDR3 DNA sequence: TGCAGTGCTATCCGGACTGGTAATTCACCCCTCCACTTT. The chain recombines TRBV20-1 with TRBJ1-6; D call uncertain. This CDR3 spans 13 amino acids. Germline lookup yields CDR1 DFQATT and CDR2 SNEGSKA (reference sequence). Deletions cut 4 bases from V and 6 bases from J, with 10 bases between.

The genes are TRBV7-9 and TRBJ2-7; D perhaps matches TRBD2 (5 bases). The V gene's germline CDR1 is SEHNR and CDR2 FQNEAQ (reference sequence). This CDR3 is 13 amino acids long. V was cut by 5 bases and J by 5 bases, with 13 bases left in between. The DNA for the CDR3 is TGTGCCAGCAGCCCCATACTAGGCGACGAGCAGTACTTC. Its protein is CASSPILGDEQYF.

J is TRBJ2-1 and V is TRBV7-7, with 13 bases lining up with TRBD2. V dropped 3 bases and J dropped 8; count of bases not matched to a gene: 4. Germline lookup yields CDR1 SSHAT and CDR2 FNYEAQ (reference sequence). The CDR3 spans 15 residues. The DNA for the CDR3 is TGTGCCAGCAGCTTTGGGACTAGCGGGATCGATGAGCAGTTCTTC. Amino acids: CASSFGTSGIDEQFF.

The CDR3 spells CASSTRQGSYEQYF. The CDR3 DNA is TGTGCCAGCAGCACCCGACAGGGGTCCTACGAGCAGTACTTC. This chain joins TRBV7-6 and TRBJ2-7; TRBD1 matches at 8 bases. Looked up from germline, CDR1 is SGHVS and CDR2 is FNYEAQ. V lost 5 bases to trimming and J lost 1 base; unmatched junction nucleotides: 4. CDR3 length: 14 residues.

The table lists this clonotype with a few counts. This chain links TRBV11-1 with TRBJ2-1, with 8 bases aligning to TRBD2. CDR1 is SGHAT and CDR2 is FQDESV in the germline V gene (reference sequence). J gave up 4 bases and V 5 bases, and 4 bases lay outside the gene matches. This CDR3 has 14 residues. As DNA, the CDR3 is TGTGCCAGCAGCGACTTAGCGGGGTACAATGAGCAGTTCTTC. Protein sequence: CASSDLAGYNEQFF.

This clonotype came up many times. This rearrangement joins TRBV5-1 to TRBJ2-7; 7 bases agree with TRBD1. V shed 3 bases and J 0 bases; nucleotides not matched to a gene: 6. The length of the CDR3 is 15 residues. The germline gives CDR1 SGHRS, CDR2 YFSETQ. The CDR3 region has the DNA TGCGCCAGCAGCTGGGGGACAGCGAACTCCTACGAGCAGTACTTC. The encoded protein is CASSWGTANSYEQYF.

This clonotype was picked up a small number of times. The chain uses TRBV20-1 and TRBJ2-1, with TRBD2 identical over 11 bases. J lost 7 bases, V lost 3 bases, and 17 bases had no gene match. This CDR3 has 18 residues. The germline V gene encodes CDR1 DFQATT and CDR2 SNEGSKA (reference sequence). The CDR3 is CSASPLLKTSGIGNEQFF. The CDR3 bases are TGCAGTGCTAGTCCGCTCCTGAAGACTAGCGGGATCGGGAATGAGCAGTTCTTC.

Worth noting for this clonotype: One base away lies a much larger clone, so this may be a sequencing read error. This chain joins TRBV27 and TRBJ2-3; D gene uncertain. With 5 bases removed from V and 0 bases from J, the gap between germline ends came to 6 bases. This CDR3 region has 13 residues. Germline assignment: CDR1 MNHEY and CDR2 SMNVEV (reference sequence). The CDR3 sequence: CASSTSSTDTQYF. The CDR3 nucleotides read TGTGCCAGCAGTACATCTAGCACAGATACGCAGTATTTT.

There are a few counts of this clonotype. The V call is TRBV7-3, the J call TRBJ2-6, with 9 bases fitting TRBD2. The V gene's germline CDR1 is SGHTA and CDR2 FQGTGA. CDR3 length: 18 residues. V shed 0 bases and J 0 bases; nucleotides not matched to a gene: 3. The CDR3 loop reads CASSLTSSGTSGANVLTF. The DNA for the CDR3 is TGTGCCAGCAGCTTAACGTCTAGCGGGACCTCTGGGGCCAACGTCCTGACTTTC.

The CDR3 coding sequence is TGTGCCAGCTCACTAAGGACCGGGACAGGGGACTACGAGCAGTACTTC. Translation: CASSLRTGTGDYEQYF. The rearrangement joins TRBV18 to TRBJ2-7, with 10 bases lining up with TRBD1. The CDR3 length is 16 residues. The germline gives CDR1 KGHSH, CDR2 LQKENI. The V gene end was trimmed by 4 bases and the J gene end by 3 bases; junction bases not matched to a gene: 9.

In this sample, this clonotype turned up a few times. This sequence joins TRBV20-1 and TRBJ2-7; 13 nucleotides match TRBD2. The CDR3 sequence is 17 residues long. The V segment lost 4 bases and the J segment 3 bases; nucleotides outside the gene matches: 12. Germline CDR1 reads DFQATT; CDR2 reads SNEGSKA (reference sequence). The CDR3 DNA sequence: TGCAGTGCTAAATCGACTAGCGGGGGGCCGTTGGGCTACGAGCAGTACTTC. Its protein product is CSAKSTSGGPLGYEQYF.

This chain uses TRBV15 with TRBJ1-5; tentatively, D is TRBD1 (5 bases). V lost 1 base and J 1 base, leaving 8 bases between the germline ends. Per germline, CDR1 LNHNV and CDR2 YYDKDF (reference sequence). The CDR3 spans 15 residues. This chain's CDR3 is CATSRGGQSNQPQHF. Here the CDR3 DNA reads TGTGCCACCAGCAGAGGAGGACAAAGCAATCAGCCCCAGCATTTT. The full variable domain, in which reference TRBV15 and TRBJ1-5 provide the parts outside the CDR3, is DAMVIQNPRYQVTQFGKPVTLSCSQTLNHNVMYWYQQKSSQAPKLLFHYYDKDFNNEADTPDNFQSRRPNTSFCFLDIRSPGLGDTAMYLCATSRGGQSNQPQHFGDGTRLSIL.

In this sample, this clonotype turned up many times. The chain combines TRBV5-1 with TRBJ2-3, with 9 positions matching TRBD1. Germline CDR1 is SGHRS and CDR2 is YFSETQ. The CDR3 contains 13 residues. The V and J ends lost 4 bases and 6 bases, in that order; junction bases with no gene match: 3. CDR3 coding DNA: TGCGCCAGCAGCCCAGGGACAGGGGATACGCAGTATTTT. This codes for CASSPGTGDTQYF.

This clonotype has more than one count but fewer than ten. This chain links TRBV29-1 with TRBJ2-3, with D unresolved. V dropped 3 bases and J dropped 2 bases, with 9 bases sitting between them. CDR3 length equals 13 residues. CDR1 and CDR2 from the germline V gene are SQVTM and ANQGSEA. The CDR3 DNA reads as TGCAGCGTTGATCGTTGGTCCACAGATACGCAGTATTTT. The encoded protein is CSVDRWSTDTQYF.

The V gene is TRBV7-8, the J gene TRBJ2-3; D ambiguous. The CDR3 runs 17 residues. Trimming shortened V by 1 base and J by 5 bases, and 19 bases separated the two germline ends. Germline V gene data show CDR1 as SGHVS and CDR2 as FQNEAQ. The CDR3 region is CASSLGPRGPKGDTQYF. The CDR3 coding sequence is TGTGCCAGCAGCTTAGGGCCCCGCGGCCCTAAAGGAGATACGCAGTATTTT.

This clonotype was observed a handful of times. This rearrangement joins TRBV10-2 to TRBJ2-1; tentative D call: TRBD2 (5 bases). From germline, CDR1 is WSHSY and CDR2 SAAADI. The CDR3 spans 12 residues. Here the CDR3 reads CATTVGVTEQFF. The CDR3 nucleotides read TGCGCAACAACGGTGGGAGTAACTGAGCAGTTCTTC.

The chain joins TRBV14 to TRBJ2-5, with D uncertain. Germline V gene lookup returns CDR1 SGHDN and CDR2 FVKESK. V was cut by 5 bases and J by 4 bases, with 11 bases left in between. The CDR3 has 13 residues. In DNA, the CDR3 is TGTGCCAGCAGCTCAAACTTGGGAGAGACCCAGTACTTC. This translates into CASSSNLGETQYF.

This clonotype has more than one count but fewer than ten. The DNA for the CDR3 is TGCAGTGCTAGAGTACGGGGAACTGGGGCCAACGTCCTGACTTTC. It translates to CSARVRGTGANVLTF. The chain carries TRBV20-1 and TRBJ2-6; perhaps TRBD2 as D (5 bases). This CDR3 is 15 amino acids long. CDR1 is DFQATT and CDR2 is SNEGSKA in the germline V gene (reference sequence). V lost 1 base to trimming and J lost 2 bases, with 9 bases between them.

This clonotype has just a few counts. This chain links TRBV5-1 with TRBJ2-6; D gene ambiguous. The CDR3 spans 16 residues. V was clipped by 3 bases and J by 4 bases, with 14 bases between them. CDR1 and CDR2 (germline): SGHRS, YFSETQ. CDR3 sequence reads: CASSSTAGSGANVLTF. CDR3 DNA sequence: TGCGCCAGCAGCTCGACCGCAGGTTCCGGGGCCAACGTCCTGACTTTC.

This chain uses TRBV5-1 with TRBJ2-5; 11 bases match TRBD2. This CDR3 region has 15 residues. Germline V gene lookup returns CDR1 SGHRS and CDR2 YFSETQ. J lost 3 bases, V lost 3 bases, and 4 bases had no gene match. The CDR3 here is CASSWGLADEETQYF. The DNA for the CDR3 is TGCGCCAGCAGCTGGGGACTAGCGGATGAAGAGACCCAGTACTTC.

V and J are TRBV18 and TRBJ2-2; D remains ambiguous. Germline V CDR1 and CDR2: KGHSH, LQKENI. Trimming left V 1 base short and J 4 bases short, with 16 bases between. This CDR3 is built from 17 residues. The DNA for the CDR3 is TGTGCCAGCTCACCACGGATAACATCGACCCGCACCGGGGAGCTGTTTTTT. Protein product: CASSPRITSTRTGELFF.

This clonotype was seen only once. This chain uses TRBV24-1 with TRBJ1-2, with a tentative D call TRBD1 (5 bases). Trimming stripped 9 bases from V and 4 bases from J, with 11 bases between. CDR1 is KGHDR, CDR2 SFDVKD, per germline. CDR3 length equals 12 residues. The CDR3 loop is CATGLGGYGYTF. CDR3 DNA: TGTGCCACCGGCCTTGGGGGCTATGGCTACACCTTC.

This clonotype was found a few times. The chain has TRBV6-1 and TRBJ2-5; no clear D gene. Germline CDR1 and CDR2: MNHNS and SASEGT. The CDR3 totals 14 residues. The V end was cut by 7 bases, the J end by 3 bases, with 15 bases between. This CDR3 reads CASTPSLGEETQYF. CDR3 nucleotides: TGTGCCAGCACTCCCTCCCTTGGGGAAGAGACCCAGTACTTC.

The chain combines TRBV20-1 with TRBJ2-3; 10 nucleotides line up with TRBD1. The CDR3 extends over 15 amino acids. The germline V gene encodes CDR1 DFQATT and CDR2 SNEGSKA (reference sequence). Unmatched junction bases numbered 8, after V lost 6 bases and J lost 2 bases. The CDR3 bases are TGCAGTGCACACCGGACAGGGGGAACCACAGATACGCAGTATTTT. It specifies CSAHRTGGTTDTQYF.